These 19 T cell receptor beta chains came from one sample sequenced in a study of Ad26.COV2.S vaccination and SARS-CoV-2 variants. Described treatment: some 19 received Ad26.COV2.S at low or high dose, single or two shots; 5 received placebo; per-sample allocation not given. Specimen acquisition occurred on day 63 following the initial vaccine or placebo injection. Clones were read by immunoSEQ multiplex PCR, and TCRdb kept only the in-frame ones, dropping some. In the table there are almost 400,000 clones, 70% to 90% of which are singletons. This specimen was peripheral blood, taken in a trial of Ad26.COV2.S vaccine versus placebo. Receptors originate from a person between 18 and 59 years old who received the Ad26.COV2.S COVID-19 vaccine or a placebo.

The chain links TRBV2 to TRBJ2-7; 10 nucleotides agree with TRBD1. CDR3 size: 15 residues. With V trimmed by 7 bases and J by 4 bases, 10 bases remained unmatched. The germline gives CDR1 SNHLY, CDR2 FYNNEI. The DNA of the CDR3 is TGTGCCAGCACCCCACCGACAGGGGGCATATACGAGCAGTACTTC. Amino acids: CASTPPTGGIYEQYF.

The chain links TRBV5-1 to TRBJ2-1; perhaps TRBD2 as D (6 bases). The germline CDR1 and CDR2 sequences are SGHRS and YFSETQ. With 0 bases removed from V and 3 bases from J, the gap between germline ends came to 10 bases. The CDR3 has 15 amino acids. CDR3 DNA: TGCGCCAGCAGCTTGGGGCCTAGCGTCTACAATGAGCAGTTCTTC. This translates into CASSLGPSVYNEQFF.

The chain has TRBV6-5 and TRBJ2-7; 7 nucleotides match TRBD1. J lost 1 base, V lost 6 bases, and 9 bases had no gene match. Germline values: CDR1 MNHEY, CDR2 SVGAGI. The CDR3 totals 15 residues. As DNA, the CDR3 is TGTGCCAGCAGGCAAGGCCCGGGACAGTCCTACGAGCAGTACTTC. Translation gives CASRQGPGQSYEQYF.

The V and J genes are TRBV30 and TRBJ2-1; 12 bases are shared with TRBD2. Germline V gene lookup returns CDR1 GTSNPN and CDR2 SVGIG (reference sequence). With 0 bases clipped from V and 10 bases from J, the junction kept 10 bases outside the gene matches. The length of the CDR3 is 16 residues. DNA for the CDR3: TGTGCCTGGAGTGTACTGCTAGCGGGAGGGCCGGGAGAGCAGTTCTTC. Amino acids: CAWSVLLAGGPGEQFF.

Only one count was recorded for this clone. The chain links TRBV14 to TRBJ2-6, with no clear D. Germline values: CDR1 SGHDN, CDR2 FVKESK. Trimming stripped 4 bases from V and 13 bases from J, with 11 bases between. This CDR3 spans 12 amino acids. As DNA, the CDR3 is TGTGCCAGCAGCCTGAATCCGCTGGTCCTGACTTTC. Translation gives CASSLNPLVLTF.

A note on this clone: The DNA is left out, because the CDR3 cannot be placed on it with certainty; the CDR3 is given as TCRdb lists it. Other DNA sequences within the sample encode an identical CDR3. This chain joins TRBV12-3 or TRBV12-4 and TRBJ2-7. Both ends counted, the CDR3 spans 13 residues. The CDR3 here is CASSLRASYEQYF.

This clone appeared once. The genes are TRBV7-9 and TRBJ2-7; D not resolved. Germline CDR1 and CDR2: SEHNR and FQNEAQ (reference sequence). This CDR3 spans 11 amino acids. Trimming shortened V by 5 bases and J by 5 bases, and 7 bases separated the two germline ends. This chain's CDR3 is CASSRKNEQYF. CDR3 nucleotide sequence: TGTGCCAGCAGCCGGAAGAACGAGCAGTACTTC.

The chain combines TRBV19 with TRBJ1-5; D is ambiguous. The V gene's germline CDR1 is LNHDA and CDR2 SQIVND (reference sequence). Trimming shortened V by 3 bases and J by 3 bases, and 9 bases separated the two germline ends. This CDR3 spans 14 amino acids. The chain's CDR3 is CASSIAALNQPQHF. The CDR3 bases are TGTGCCAGTAGTATTGCAGCCCTCAATCAGCCCCAGCATTTT.

The chain is built from TRBV4-3 and TRBJ2-7; D remains ambiguous. This CDR3 has 14 amino acids. The germline CDR1 and CDR2 sequences are LGHNA and YSLEER. V lost 1 base and J lost 2, with 9 bases in between. This chain's CDR3 is CASSQGLRAYEQYF. The CDR3 nucleotides read TGCGCCAGCAGCCAAGGATTAAGAGCCTACGAGCAGTACTTC.

The chain carries TRBV3-1 (or the pseudogene TRBV3-2) and TRBJ2-5, with 8 positions matching TRBD2. This CDR3 comprises 15 residues. In germline, CDR1 is LGHDT, CDR2 YNNKEL (reference sequence). With 3 bases clipped from V and 5 bases from J, the junction kept 8 bases outside the gene matches. Here the CDR3 DNA reads TGTGCCAGCAGCCACCGAGCGGGAGCGAGGGAGACCCAGTACTTC. It codes for CASSHRAGARETQYF.

CDR3 residues: CASRTQNSGLFF. CDR3 DNA sequence: TGTGCCAGCAGAACCCAGAACAGCGGTTTGTTCTTC. This sequence joins TRBV5-6 and TRBJ2-1; perhaps TRBD2 as D (5 bases). This CDR3 spans 12 amino acids. CDR1 SGHDT and CDR2 YYEEEE come from the germline V gene. V lost 5 bases to trimming and J lost 15 bases, with 18 bases between them.

This chain joins TRBV27 and TRBJ2-2, with 7 bases identical to TRBD1. J was trimmed by 4 bases and V by 8 bases; bases with no gene match: 10. The V gene's germline CDR1 is MNHEY and CDR2 SMNVEV (reference sequence). The CDR3 totals 15 residues. CDR3 sequence reads: CASYSGTEVTGELFF. The CDR3, as DNA: TGTGCCAGCTACTCCGGGACAGAAGTCACCGGGGAGCTGTTTTTT.

The chain joins TRBV19 to TRBJ2-5, with D unresolved. Germline V gene sequence: CDR1 LNHDA, CDR2 SQIVND (reference sequence). The CDR3 has 15 amino acids. Trimming shortened V by 2 bases and J by 5 bases, and 15 bases separated the two germline ends. The CDR3, as DNA: TGTGCCAGTAGTATACAGGCGGTGGGATCGGAGACCCAGTACTTC. It translates to CASSIQAVGSETQYF.

This chain joins TRBV10-3 and TRBJ2-7; D could derive from TRBD1 or TRBD2 (7 bases each). The V gene lost 3 bases and the J gene lost 0 bases, with 18 bases spanning the gap. Germline CDR1 and CDR2: ENHRY and SYGVKD. The CDR3 extends over 17 amino acids. The CDR3 DNA follows: TGTGCCATCAGTGACAGGGGGGGGACCTCCAGCTCCTACGAGCAGTACTTC. Protein product: CAISDRGGTSSSYEQYF.

The chain has TRBV4-1 and TRBJ1-5, with 8 bases identical to TRBD1. Germline V gene sequence: CDR1 MGHRA, CDR2 YSYEKL. After removal of 0 bases from V and 2 bases from J, the junction contained 9 bases not matched to a gene. CDR3 length: 18 residues. This chain's CDR3 is CASSQDVAGGMGNQPQHF. The CDR3 nucleotides are TGCGCCAGCAGCCAAGATGTGGCAGGGGGCATGGGCAATCAGCCCCAGCATTTT.

This clone was seen once. CDR3 sequence (DNA): TGTGCCAGCAGCCCCGACAGGGTACGATCCTACGAGCAGTACTTC. It is translated as CASSPDRVRSYEQYF. V gene TRBV14 combines with J gene TRBJ2-7, with TRBD1 matching 7 bases. The CDR3 loop spans 15 amino acids. V lost 4 bases to trimming and J lost 1 base; unmatched junction nucleotides: 7. The germline gives CDR1 SGHDN, CDR2 FVKESK. The full variable domain, with the rest looked up from reference TRBV14 and TRBJ2-7, is EAGVTQFPSHSVIEKGQTVTLRCDPISGHDNLYWYRRVMGKEIKFLLHFVKESKQDESGMPNNRFLAERTGGTYSTLKVQPAELEDSGVYFCASSPDRVRSYEQYFGPGTRLTVT.

This clone was counted only a few times. This chain links TRBV18 with TRBJ1-2, with 9 bases identical to TRBD1. Germline CDR1 KGHSH, CDR2 LQKENI. The length of the CDR3 is 14 residues. V was clipped by 3 bases and J by 5 bases; unmatched bases: 4. The CDR3 region has the DNA TGTGCCAGCTCACCGAACAGGGGGCTGTATGGCTACACCTTC. This encodes CASSPNRGLYGYTF. The entire variable domain, with the rest obtained from reference TRBV18 and TRBJ1-2, is as follows: NAGVMQNPRHLVRRRGQEARLRCSPMKGHSHVYWYRQLPEEGLKFMVYLQKENIIDESGMPKERFSAEFPKEGPSILRIQQVVRGDSAAYFCASSPNRGLYGYTFGSGTRLTVV.

This chain links TRBV19 with TRBJ2-5; D is ambiguous. The V and J ends lost 6 bases and 3 bases respectively, with 17 bases between them. Germline V gives CDR1 LNHDA, CDR2 SQIVND (reference sequence). The CDR3 extends over 15 amino acids. This CDR3 reads CASSPGRLPEETQYF. CDR3 nucleotides: TGTGCCAGTAGCCCCGGTAGGCTCCCAGAAGAGACCCAGTACTTC.

The V gene is TRBV10-3, the J gene TRBJ2-7, with 9 bases identical to TRBD1. CDR1 and CDR2 (germline): ENHRY, SYGVKD. The CDR3 sequence is 14 residues long. V lost 2 bases, J lost 5 bases, and 4 bases stayed unmatched. CDR3 region: CAISEGTGLNEQYF. In DNA, the CDR3 is TGTGCCATCAGTGAGGGGACAGGGCTCAACGAGCAGTACTTC.